The clone carrying this TCR beta chain was seen only once. The CDR3 sequence is 13 residues long. Trimming shortened V by 5 bases and J by 4 bases, and 8 bases separated the two germline ends. Germline CDR1 SEHNR, CDR2 FQNEAQ (reference sequence). This entry comes from a study of shared clonotypes between healthy human individuals. Background on the study: Plates per donor: three CD4 naive, three CD4 memory, two CD8 naive, one CD8 memory.

Generated by immunoSEQ multiplex PCR, the TCRdb table keeps only in-frame clones and is missing some. This table holds some 2.1 million clones, about 95% found once. In the naive CD8 group, cells lacked CD45RO and were positively selected for CCR7, so terminally differentiated effector memory CD45RA+ cells were left out. The receptor was derived from a man younger than 30 in good health. The V and J genes are TRBV7-9 and TRBJ1-4; D may be TRBD1 (6 bases). What was sequenced was naive CD8+ T cells sorted from blood. CDR3 nucleotides: TGTGCCAGCAGCGCGGACAGTAATGAAAAACTGTTTTTT. Encoded protein: CASSADSNEKLFF.